This TCR beta chain is drawn from a study of T cells in Graves' hyperthyroidism and ophthalmopathy. Study-wide results and caveats: In blood, most of the thyroid clonotypes expanded above 0.001 were also present.

Amplification of TCR beta CDR3 regions was performed using RNA transcripts as template. HTBI primers drove first-round RT-PCR of the TCR CDR3. TCRdb ran MiXCR on the multiplex PCR reads and lists one entry per CDR3 protein. The sample has fewer than 550,000 distinct CDR3 sequences; around a quarter are singletons. Enrolled ophthalmopathy patients presented with a Clinical Activity Score of at least 3, a NOSPECS grade of at least 4, and disease duration under 3 months. Every diagnosis used clinical symptoms, serum thyroxine and TRAb, thyroid ultrasound and orbital computed tomography. 10 ml fresh peripheral blood yielded the PBMCs. The V gene lost 10 bases and the J gene lost 1 base, with 13 bases spanning the gap. The CDR3 extends over 13 amino acids. Germline CDR1 is SNHLY and CDR2 is FYNNEI. This clonotype was observed a few times. Its antigen is unknown.

The specimen sequenced was blood. The receptor was derived from a woman aged 30 to 39 with Graves' ophthalmopathy. J is TRBJ1-1 and V is TRBV2; a possible D gene is TRBD1 (5 bases). CDR3 nucleotides: TGTGCCACTTCGACAGATGAGAACACTGAAGCTTTCTTT. It encodes CATSTDENTEAFF.